The present TCR beta chain was sequenced within a study of response to subunit inactivated influenza vaccine. TCRdb re-called the RT-PCR reads through MiXCR, storing one row per CDR3 protein. Here the sample spans roughly 540,000 distinct CDR3 sequences, under 30% being singletons. Germline-derived CDR1 and CDR2 are SQVTM and ANQGSEA. The CDR3 consists of 14 residues. V gave up 6 bases and J gave up 7 bases, with 19 bases separating them. There are a few counts of this clonotype. This same sample was also part of a study on T cells expressing NK-cell markers. As that report states: UMIs were included in TCR beta cDNA generated by 5'RACE template switching.

The source of this sequence is a man in his fifties who received an inactivated influenza vaccine. The chain uses TRBV29-1 and TRBJ2-1, with D possibly being TRBD1 (5 bases). Sequenced material: CD4+ T cells sorted from PBMCs, taken 11 to 12 days after vaccination. DNA of the CDR3: TGCAGCGTAGGTAGGGTGGGCGGACAAAATGAGCAGTTCTTC. Amino acids: CSVGRVGGQNEQFF.